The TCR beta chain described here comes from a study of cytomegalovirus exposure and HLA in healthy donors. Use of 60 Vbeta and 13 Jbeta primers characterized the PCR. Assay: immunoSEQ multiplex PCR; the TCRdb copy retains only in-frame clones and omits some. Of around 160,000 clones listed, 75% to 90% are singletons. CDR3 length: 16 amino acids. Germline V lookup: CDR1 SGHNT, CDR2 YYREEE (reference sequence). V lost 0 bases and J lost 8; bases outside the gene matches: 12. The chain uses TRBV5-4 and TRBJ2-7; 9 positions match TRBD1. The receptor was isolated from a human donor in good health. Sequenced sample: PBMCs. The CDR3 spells CASSLASGQGLVKQYF. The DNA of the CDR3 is TGTGCCAGCAGCTTGGCGTCGGGACAGGGACTGGTCAAGCAGTACTTC.